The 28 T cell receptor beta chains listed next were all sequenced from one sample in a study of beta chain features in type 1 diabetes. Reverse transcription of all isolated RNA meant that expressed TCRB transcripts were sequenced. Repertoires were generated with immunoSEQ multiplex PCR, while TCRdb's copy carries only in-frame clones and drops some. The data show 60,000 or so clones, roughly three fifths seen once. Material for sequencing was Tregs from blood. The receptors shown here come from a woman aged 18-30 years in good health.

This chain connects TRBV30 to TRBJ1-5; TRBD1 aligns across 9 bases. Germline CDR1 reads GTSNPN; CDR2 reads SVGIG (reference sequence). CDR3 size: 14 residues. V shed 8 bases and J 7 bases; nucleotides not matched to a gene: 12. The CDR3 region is CAASGTGLYQPQHF. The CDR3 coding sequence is TGTGCCGCTTCCGGGACAGGGCTATACCAGCCCCAGCATTTT. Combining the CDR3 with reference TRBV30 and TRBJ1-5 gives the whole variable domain SQTIHQWPATLVQPVGSPLSLECTVEGTSNPNLYWYRQAAGRGLQLLFYSVGIGQISSEVPQNLSASRPQDRQFILSSKKLLLSDSGFYLCAASGTGLYQPQHFGDGTRLSIL.

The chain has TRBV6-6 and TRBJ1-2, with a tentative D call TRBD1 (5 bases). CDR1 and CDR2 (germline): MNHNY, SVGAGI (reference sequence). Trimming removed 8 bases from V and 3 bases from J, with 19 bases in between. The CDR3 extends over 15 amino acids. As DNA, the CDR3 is TGTGCCAGCCGCCGACTGGTGGGCAGGGACTATGGCTACACCTTC. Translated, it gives CASRRLVGRDYGYTF.

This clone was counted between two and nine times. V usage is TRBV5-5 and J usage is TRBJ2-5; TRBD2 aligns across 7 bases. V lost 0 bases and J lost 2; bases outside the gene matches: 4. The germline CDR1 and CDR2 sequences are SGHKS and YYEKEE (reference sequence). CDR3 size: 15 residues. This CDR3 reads CASSLGPSGQETQYF. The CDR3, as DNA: TGTGCCAGCAGCTTGGGGCCTAGCGGTCAAGAGACCCAGTACTTC.

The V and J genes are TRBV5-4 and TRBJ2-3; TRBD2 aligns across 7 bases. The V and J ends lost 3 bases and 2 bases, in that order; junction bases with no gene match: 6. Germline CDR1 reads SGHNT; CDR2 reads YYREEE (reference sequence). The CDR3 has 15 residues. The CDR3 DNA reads TGTGCCAGCAGCTCAGAAGCGGGAACCACAGATACGCAGTATTTT. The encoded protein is CASSSEAGTTDTQYF.

This CDR3 is CASSSQSGGRDTQYF. Here the CDR3 DNA reads TGTGCCAGCAGCTCGCAGAGTGGAGGAAGAGATACGCAGTATTTT. This chain joins TRBV7-2 and TRBJ2-3; D is perhaps TRBD2 (5 bases). This CDR3 is built from 15 residues. Germline assignment: CDR1 SGHTA and CDR2 FQGNSA. V was pared by 4 bases and J by 5 bases, with 16 bases between.

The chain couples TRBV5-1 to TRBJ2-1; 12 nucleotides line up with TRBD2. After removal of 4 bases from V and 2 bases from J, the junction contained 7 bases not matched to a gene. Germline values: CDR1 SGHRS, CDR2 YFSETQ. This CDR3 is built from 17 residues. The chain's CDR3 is CASSLRTSGDTYNEQFF. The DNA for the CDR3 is TGCGCCAGCAGCCTCCGGACTAGCGGGGATACCTACAATGAGCAGTTCTTC.

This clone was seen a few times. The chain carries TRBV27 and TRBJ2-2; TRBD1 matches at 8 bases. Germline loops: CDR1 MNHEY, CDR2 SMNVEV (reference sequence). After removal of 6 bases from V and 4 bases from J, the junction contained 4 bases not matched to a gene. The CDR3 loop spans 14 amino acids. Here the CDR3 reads CASRQGAGTGELFF. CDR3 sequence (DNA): TGTGCCAGCAGGCAGGGGGCGGGCACCGGGGAGCTGTTTTTT.

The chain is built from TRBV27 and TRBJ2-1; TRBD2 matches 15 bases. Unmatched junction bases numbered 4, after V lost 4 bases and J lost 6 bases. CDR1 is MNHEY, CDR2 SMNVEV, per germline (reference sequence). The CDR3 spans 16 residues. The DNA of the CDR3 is TGTGCCAGCAGTTCCTTGGGACTAGCGGGGGGCAATGAGCAGTTCTTC. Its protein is CASSSLGLAGGNEQFF.

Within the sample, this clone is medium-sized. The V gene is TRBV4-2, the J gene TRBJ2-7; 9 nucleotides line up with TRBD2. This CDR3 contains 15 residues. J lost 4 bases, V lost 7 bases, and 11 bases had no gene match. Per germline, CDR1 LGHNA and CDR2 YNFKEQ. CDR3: CASTRSSGEIYEQYF. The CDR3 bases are TGTGCCAGCACCCGATCTAGCGGGGAAATATACGAGCAGTACTTC.

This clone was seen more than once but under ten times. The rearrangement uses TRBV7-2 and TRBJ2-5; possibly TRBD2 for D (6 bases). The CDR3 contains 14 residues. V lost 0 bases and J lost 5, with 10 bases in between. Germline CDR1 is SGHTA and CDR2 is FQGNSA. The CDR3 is CASSLAPGGETQYF. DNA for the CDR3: TGTGCCAGCAGCTTAGCGCCTGGGGGGGAGACCCAGTACTTC.

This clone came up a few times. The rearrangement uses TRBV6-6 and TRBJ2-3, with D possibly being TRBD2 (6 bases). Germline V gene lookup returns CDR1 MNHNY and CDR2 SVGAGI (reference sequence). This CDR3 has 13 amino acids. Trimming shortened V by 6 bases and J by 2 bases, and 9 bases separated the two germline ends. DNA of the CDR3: TGTGCCAGCAGGCGGGACTTCACAGATACGCAGTATTTT. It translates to CASRRDFTDTQYF.

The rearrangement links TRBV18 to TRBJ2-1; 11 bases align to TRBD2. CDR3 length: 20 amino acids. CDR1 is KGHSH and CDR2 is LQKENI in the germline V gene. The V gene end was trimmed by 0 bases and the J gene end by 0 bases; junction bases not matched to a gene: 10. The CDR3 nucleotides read TGTGCCAGCTCACCACCGGCTAGCGGGGGGACCCGGAGCTCCTACAATGAGCAGTTCTTC. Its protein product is CASSPPASGGTRSSYNEQFF.

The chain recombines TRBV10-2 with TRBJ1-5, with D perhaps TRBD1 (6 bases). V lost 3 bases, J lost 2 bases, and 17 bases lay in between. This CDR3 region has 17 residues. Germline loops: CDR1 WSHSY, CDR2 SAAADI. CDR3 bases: TGCGCCAGCAGTGAAAGCCGAGGGGGTGGTGGCAATCAGCCCCAGCATTTT. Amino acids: CASSESRGGGGNQPQHF.

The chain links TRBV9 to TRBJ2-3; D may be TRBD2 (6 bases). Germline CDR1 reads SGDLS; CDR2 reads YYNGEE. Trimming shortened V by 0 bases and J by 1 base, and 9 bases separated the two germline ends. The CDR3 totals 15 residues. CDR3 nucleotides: TGTGCCAGCAGCGTAGAGGGCGGGGGCACAGATACGCAGTATTTT. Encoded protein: CASSVEGGGTDTQYF.

In nucleotides, the CDR3 is TGTGCCAGCAGCCTATTAGCGGGAGCGACCTACGAGCAGTACTTC. Protein sequence: CASSLLAGATYEQYF. The rearrangement joins TRBV4-2 to TRBJ2-7; TRBD2 matches 9 bases. The length of the CDR3 is 15 residues. The V segment lost 4 bases and the J segment 2 bases; nucleotides outside the gene matches: 6. CDR1 and CDR2 (germline): LGHNA, YNFKEQ.

CDR3 residues: CASSFRGQDVLTF. In nucleotides, the CDR3 is TGTGCCAGCAGCTTTAGGGGGCAAGACGTCCTGACTTTC. The genes are TRBV7-2 and TRBJ2-6; 7 bases fit TRBD1. This CDR3 is 13 amino acids long. V lost 3 bases, J lost 11 bases, and 4 bases stayed unmatched. Germline V gene sequence: CDR1 SGHTA, CDR2 FQGNSA. Full variable domain (remainder filled in from reference TRBV7-2 and TRBJ2-6): GAGVSQSPSNKVTEKGKDVELRCDPISGHTALYWYRQSLGQGLEFLIYFQGNSAPDKSGLPSDRFSAERTGGSVSTLTIQRTQQEDSAVYLCASSFRGQDVLTFGAGSRLTVL.

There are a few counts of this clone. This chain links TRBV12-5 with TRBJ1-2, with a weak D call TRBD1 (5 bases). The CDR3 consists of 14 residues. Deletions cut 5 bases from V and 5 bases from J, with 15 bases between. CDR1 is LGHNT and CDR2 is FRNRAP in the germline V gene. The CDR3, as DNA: TGTGCTAGTGGTCTCGGGGGGAGCCCGTATGGCTACACCTTC. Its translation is CASGLGGSPYGYTF.

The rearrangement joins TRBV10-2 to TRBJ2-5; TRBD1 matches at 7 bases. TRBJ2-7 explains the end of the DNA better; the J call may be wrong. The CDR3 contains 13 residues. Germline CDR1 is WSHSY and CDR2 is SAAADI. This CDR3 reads CASSGTAPYEQYF. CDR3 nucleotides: TGCGCCAGCAGCGGGACAGCGCCCTACGAGCAGTACTTC.

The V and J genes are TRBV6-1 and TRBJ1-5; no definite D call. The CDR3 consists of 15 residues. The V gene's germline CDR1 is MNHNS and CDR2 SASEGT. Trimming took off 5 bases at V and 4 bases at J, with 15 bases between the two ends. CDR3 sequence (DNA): TGTGCCAGCAGTCCCGGGAAGGCGAGGAATCAGCCCCAGCATTTT. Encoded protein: CASSPGKARNQPQHF.

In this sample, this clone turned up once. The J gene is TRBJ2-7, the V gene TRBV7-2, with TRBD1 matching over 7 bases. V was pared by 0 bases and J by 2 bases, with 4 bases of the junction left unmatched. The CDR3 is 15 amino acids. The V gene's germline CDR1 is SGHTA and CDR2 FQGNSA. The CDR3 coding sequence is TGTGCCAGCAGCTTAGCGTGGGGACAGACCTACGAGCAGTACTTC. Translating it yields CASSLAWGQTYEQYF.

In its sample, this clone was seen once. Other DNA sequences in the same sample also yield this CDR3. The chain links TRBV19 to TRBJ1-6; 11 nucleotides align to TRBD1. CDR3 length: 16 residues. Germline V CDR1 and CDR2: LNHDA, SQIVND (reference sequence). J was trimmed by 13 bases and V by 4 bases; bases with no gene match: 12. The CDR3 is CASSTSTGTGGSPLHF. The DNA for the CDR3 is TGTGCCAGTAGTACCTCGACAGGGACAGGGGGATCCCCCCTCCACTTT.

DNA for the CDR3: TGTGCCAGCAGTTTATACGGTGGCTATGGCTACACCTTC. It specifies CASSLYGGYGYTF. This chain uses TRBV27 with TRBJ1-2; D gene unclear. V shed 1 base and J shed 4 bases, with 7 bases lying between them. Germline V gene lookup returns CDR1 MNHEY and CDR2 SMNVEV (reference sequence). The CDR3 is 13 residues long.

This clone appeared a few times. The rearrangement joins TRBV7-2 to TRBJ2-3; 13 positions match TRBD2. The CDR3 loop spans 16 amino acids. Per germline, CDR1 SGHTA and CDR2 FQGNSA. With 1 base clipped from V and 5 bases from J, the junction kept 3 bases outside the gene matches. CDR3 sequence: CASSLGLAGGRDTQYF. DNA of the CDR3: TGTGCCAGCAGCTTAGGACTAGCGGGGGGTCGAGATACGCAGTATTTT.

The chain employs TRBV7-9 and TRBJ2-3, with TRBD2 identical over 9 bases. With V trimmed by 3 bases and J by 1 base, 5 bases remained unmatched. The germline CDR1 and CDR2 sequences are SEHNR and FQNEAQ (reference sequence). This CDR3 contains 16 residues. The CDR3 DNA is TGTGCCAGCAGCTTCCGGTCTAGCGGGGGCACAGATACGCAGTATTTT. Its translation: CASSFRSSGGTDTQYF. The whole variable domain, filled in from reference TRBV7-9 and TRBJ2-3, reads DTGVSQNPRHKITKRGQNVTFRCDPISEHNRLYWYRQTLGQGPEFLTYFQNEAQLEKSRLLSDRFSAERPKGSFSTLEIQRTEQGDSAMYLCASSFRSSGGTDTQYFGPGTRLTVL.

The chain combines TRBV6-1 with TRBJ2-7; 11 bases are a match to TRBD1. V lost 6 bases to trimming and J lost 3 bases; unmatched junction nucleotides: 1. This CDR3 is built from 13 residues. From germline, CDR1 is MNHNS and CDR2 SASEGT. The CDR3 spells CASRGTGGYEQYF. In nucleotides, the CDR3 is TGTGCCAGCAGGGGGACAGGGGGCTACGAGCAGTACTTC.

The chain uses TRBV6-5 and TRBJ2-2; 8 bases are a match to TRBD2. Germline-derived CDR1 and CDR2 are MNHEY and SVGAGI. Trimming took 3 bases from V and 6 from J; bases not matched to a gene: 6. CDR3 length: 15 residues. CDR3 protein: CASSYSGGVAGELFF. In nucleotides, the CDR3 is TGTGCCAGCAGTTATTCGGGAGGGGTCGCCGGGGAGCTGTTTTTT.

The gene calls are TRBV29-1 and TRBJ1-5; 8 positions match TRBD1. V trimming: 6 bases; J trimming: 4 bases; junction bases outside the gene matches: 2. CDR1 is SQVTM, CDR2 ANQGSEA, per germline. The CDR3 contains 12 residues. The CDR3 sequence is CSVRGLNQPQHF. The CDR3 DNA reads TGCAGCGTCAGGGGGCTGAATCAGCCCCAGCATTTT.

CDR3 coding DNA: TGTGCCAGCAGCCGGATAGCAGCCTCTGGAAACACCATATATTTT. This sequence encodes CASSRIAASGNTIYF. The chain uses TRBV7-2 and TRBJ1-3; D call uncertain. The CDR3 has 15 amino acids. Germline loops: CDR1 SGHTA, CDR2 FQGNSA. Trimming stripped 5 bases from V and 0 bases from J, with 11 bases between.